This T cell receptor beta chain was sequenced in a study of cytomegalovirus exposure and HLA in healthy donors. The study's findings and limits: It was 164 TCR beta chains that were listed as cytomegalovirus-associated. In vitro, three CMV-associated chains proved specific for CMV antigens.

Using immunoSEQ multiplex PCR, the repertoire was profiled, and TCRdb retains in-frame clones only, with some absent. The data show some 170,000 clones, roughly 89% seen once. The donors were members of the validation cohort, which comprised approximately 120 subjects and was separate from the first cohort of some 680 subjects. Turning to this clone: What it recognizes is unknown.

The CDR3 has 13 residues. V gave up 6 bases and J gave up 14 bases; unmatched junction bases: 13. Germline V CDR1 and CDR2: SGHDN, FVKESK. The TCR originated in a woman aged 18-29 years in good health and CMV-seropositive. Sequencing input: PBMCs. This chain links TRBV14 with TRBJ2-1, with 7 bases lining up with TRBD2. The CDR3 DNA sequence: TGTGCCAGCAGTCGACTAGGCGGGAGAGAGGAGTTCTTC. This sequence encodes CASSRLGGREEFF.